There are many counts of the clone carrying this TCR beta chain. V was clipped by 4 bases and J by 1 base, with 14 bases between them. The length of the CDR3 is 15 residues. CDR1 and CDR2 from the germline V gene are SGHRS and YFSETQ. Covering alpha and beta chains, TRAV- and TRBV-specific primers were used for the first-strand cDNA. For amplifying TCRs, the PCR ran for 20 to 25 cycles with Phusion, which was used together with a constant-region primer and the adapter on the V primers. MiXCR, applied by TCRdb to the reads, yields one record per CDR3 protein. Altogether around 100,000 distinct CDR3 sequences are present, around 21% being singletons, with the ten largest covering about 4%. This entry belongs to a study of low-dose radiotherapy and immunotherapy resistance in tumors. Time point denoted: after trial treatment. The treatment denotes: LDRT plus nivolumab, ipilimumab, low-dose cyclophosphamide and aspirin (RACIN trial). Nivolumab, ipilimumab, aspirin, low-dose cyclophosphamide and low-dose radiotherapy were all administered to the donors.

The receptor comes from a male donor with prostate cancer. The sequencing used PBMCs, collected after low-dose radiotherapy plus immunotherapy. The chain couples TRBV5-1 to TRBJ1-1; D is unresolved. The CDR3 DNA sequence: TGCGCCAGCAGCCCGAACCTAACACCGAACACTGAAGCTTTCTTT. Translating it yields CASSPNLTPNTEAFF.